Listed below are T cell receptor beta chains from one sample, sequenced in a study of T cells in localized non-small cell lung cancer. Repertoires were generated with immunoSEQ multiplex PCR, while TCRdb's copy carries only in-frame clones and drops some. Seen here are approximately 60,000 clones, 90% observed once, and the top ten hold nearly 2%. Sequenced here: peripheral blood, sampled before any cancer treatment. The receptors were gathered from a woman aged 35 to 75 with stage I lung adenocarcinoma. CDR3s include the opening cysteine and the closing phenylalanine or tryptophan. D genes are given only for firm matches. Only part of the rows carry a size: once, few, many, or a class if the clone is expanded.

CDR3aa: CASSRPGTGVSGQYF
CDR3nt: TGTGCCAGCAGTCGACCCGGGACAGGGGTTTCAGGGCAGTACTTC
d_gene: TRBD1
v_gene: TRBV6-1
abundance: -
j_gene: TRBJ2-7

CDR3aa: CASSLSGQHIYEQYF
CDR3nt: TGCGCCAGCAGCTTGAGCGGACAGCATATCTACGAGCAGTACTTC
d_gene: -
v_gene: TRBV5-1
abundance: -
j_gene: TRBJ2-7

CDR3aa: CASARSNYEQYF
CDR3nt: TGTGCTAGTGCCAGGAGTAACTACGAGCAGTACTTC
d_gene: -
v_gene: TRBV12-5
abundance: -
j_gene: TRBJ2-7

CDR3aa: CASSLAPATYTEAFF
CDR3nt: TGCGCCAGCAGCTTGGCCCCGGCCACCTACACTGAAGCTTTCTTT
d_gene: -
v_gene: TRBV5-1
abundance: -
j_gene: TRBJ1-1

CDR3aa: CASRTGGNYGYTF
CDR3nt: TGTGCCAGCAGGACAGGGGGAAACTATGGCTACACCTTC
d_gene: TRBD1
v_gene: TRBV6-6
abundance: -
j_gene: TRBJ1-2

CDR3aa: CASRTEQANTGELFF
CDR3nt: TGCGCCAGCAGGACGGAACAGGCGAACACCGGGGAGCTGTTTTTT
d_gene: -
v_gene: TRBV10-1
abundance: -
j_gene: TRBJ2-2

CDR3aa: CASSLEGDPSSYEQYF
CDR3nt: TGTGCCAGCAGCTTAGAGGGAGACCCCAGCTCCTACGAGCAGTACTTC
d_gene: -
v_gene: TRBV11-2
abundance: -
j_gene: TRBJ2-7

CDR3aa: CASSETSGLYGYTF
CDR3nt: TGTGCCAGCAGTGAGACCAGCGGCCTCTATGGCTACACCTTC
d_gene: -
v_gene: TRBV25-1
abundance: -
j_gene: TRBJ1-2

CDR3aa: CAFTATSTDQPQHF
CDR3nt: TGTGCCTTCACCGCCACGTCCACGGATCAGCCCCAGCATTTT
d_gene: -
v_gene: TRBV30
abundance: -
j_gene: TRBJ1-5

CDR3aa: CASSIEGQGAGEQYF
CDR3nt: TGTGCCAGTAGTATAGAGGGACAGGGGGCTGGAGAGCAGTACTTC
d_gene: TRBD1
v_gene: TRBV19
abundance: -
j_gene: TRBJ2-7

CDR3aa: CASSDLDRANSPLHF
CDR3nt: TGCGCCAGCAGTGACCTCGACAGGGCTAATTCACCCCTCCACTTT
d_gene: TRBD1
v_gene: TRBV10-2
abundance: -
j_gene: TRBJ1-6

CDR3aa: CASRPTGPSNQPQHF
CDR3nt: TGTGCCAGCAGACCGACAGGCCCCAGCAATCAGCCCCAGCATTTT
d_gene: -
v_gene: TRBV28
abundance: -
j_gene: TRBJ1-5

CDR3aa: CASSLGTLRNSPLHF
CDR3nt: TGTGCCAGCAGCCTCGGGACTCTAAGGAATTCACCCCTCCACTTT
d_gene: -
v_gene: TRBV7-2
abundance: -
j_gene: TRBJ1-6

CDR3aa: CASTVRGPSSGDDYGYTF
CDR3nt: TGTGCCAGTACCGTAAGGGGGCCATCCTCGGGAGACGACTATGGCTACACCTTC
d_gene: TRBD1
v_gene: TRBV19
abundance: -
j_gene: TRBJ1-2

CDR3aa: CASRPGTVSNSPLHF
CDR3nt: TGTGCCAGCAGGCCGGGGACAGTATCTAATTCACCCCTCCACTTT
d_gene: TRBD1
v_gene: TRBV27
abundance: few
j_gene: TRBJ1-6

CDR3aa: CASSIGQGSTGELFF
CDR3nt: TGTGCCAGTAGTATCGGCCAGGGGAGCACCGGGGAGCTGTTTTTT
d_gene: -
v_gene: TRBV19
abundance: -
j_gene: TRBJ2-2

CDR3aa: CSAVSPTQYF
CDR3nt: TGCAGTGCCGTTTCACCCACGCAGTATTTT
d_gene: -
v_gene: TRBV20-1
abundance: once
j_gene: TRBJ2-3

CDR3aa: CSVLRGNEQFF
CDR3nt: TGCAGCGTTCTGCGCGGGAATGAGCAGTTCTTC
d_gene: -
v_gene: TRBV29-1
abundance: once
j_gene: TRBJ2-1

CDR3aa: CASSTQAEPQHF
CDR3nt: TGTGCCAGCAGCACACAGGCGGAGCCCCAGCATTTT
d_gene: -
v_gene: TRBV2
abundance: -
j_gene: TRBJ1-5

CDR3aa: CASSDHRAGGTEAFF
CDR3nt: TGTGCCAGCAGTGACCACAGGGCTGGTGGCACTGAAGCTTTCTTT
d_gene: -
v_gene: TRBV6-6
abundance: -
j_gene: TRBJ1-1

CDR3aa: CASSLMGQGANEQYF
CDR3nt: TGTGCCAGCAGCTTAATGGGACAGGGAGCCAACGAGCAGTACTTC
d_gene: TRBD1
v_gene: TRBV7-2
abundance: few
j_gene: TRBJ2-7

CDR3aa: CASSDPPLHF
CDR3nt: TGTGCCAGCAGTGATCCACCCCTCCACTTT
d_gene: -
v_gene: TRBV6-1
abundance: -
j_gene: TRBJ1-6

CDR3aa: CAWSGQVRNEQFF
CDR3nt: TGTGCCTGGAGTGGACAGGTTCGGAATGAGCAGTTCTTC
d_gene: -
v_gene: TRBV30
abundance: -
j_gene: TRBJ2-1

CDR3aa: CASSFKSGREGNEQFF
CDR3nt: TGCGCCAGCAGCTTTAAAAGCGGGAGGGAGGGCAATGAGCAGTTCTTC
d_gene: TRBD2
v_gene: TRBV4-3
abundance: -
j_gene: TRBJ2-1

CDR3aa: CASSQSFGHTIYF
CDR3nt: TGCGCCAGCAGTCAATCTTTTGGCCACACCATATATTTT
d_gene: -
v_gene: TRBV23-1
abundance: -
j_gene: TRBJ1-3

CDR3aa: CASSSGGQRTPNYGYTF
CDR3nt: TGTGCCAGCAGCTCTGGTGGACAGAGAACCCCTAACTATGGCTACACCTTC
d_gene: -
v_gene: TRBV5-4
abundance: -
j_gene: TRBJ1-2

CDR3aa: CASSYSRGRSDSPLHF
CDR3nt: TGTGCCAGCAGTTACTCGAGGGGGCGTTCGGATTCACCCCTCCACTTT
d_gene: TRBD1
v_gene: TRBV6-5
abundance: -
j_gene: TRBJ1-6

CDR3aa: CASSLALLESNTEAFF
CDR3nt: TGTGCCAGCAGCTTAGCGCTGTTAGAGTCGAACACTGAAGCTTTCTTT
d_gene: -
v_gene: TRBV7-9
abundance: -
j_gene: TRBJ1-1

CDR3aa: CASSLLDRPRFNEKLFF
CDR3nt: TGTGCCAGCAGCCTACTGGACAGGCCCCGTTTTAATGAAAAACTGTTTTTT
d_gene: TRBD1
v_gene: TRBV7-8
abundance: -
j_gene: TRBJ1-4

CDR3aa: CASSAGTANSPLHF
CDR3nt: TGTGCCAGCAGCGCCGGGACAGCGAATTCACCCCTCCACTTT
d_gene: TRBD1
v_gene: TRBV9
abundance: -
j_gene: TRBJ1-6

CDR3aa: CASIRDTANYGYTF
CDR3nt: TGTGCCAGCATACGGGACACAGCTAACTATGGCTACACCTTC
d_gene: -
v_gene: TRBV2
abundance: -
j_gene: TRBJ1-2

CDR3aa: CSVKRQGDTEAFF
CDR3nt: TGCAGCGTAAAGAGACAGGGGGACACTGAAGCTTTCTTT
d_gene: TRBD1
v_gene: TRBV29-1
abundance: -
j_gene: TRBJ1-1

CDR3aa: CASSLGRGDTEAFF
CDR3nt: TGTGCCAGCAGCTTGGGCAGGGGAGACACTGAAGCTTTCTTT
d_gene: -
v_gene: TRBV5-4
abundance: -
j_gene: TRBJ1-1

CDR3aa: CASSSGETQYF
CDR3nt: TGTGCCAGCAGCTCGGGGGAGACCCAGTACTTC
d_gene: -
v_gene: TRBV7-2
abundance: -
j_gene: TRBJ2-5

CDR3aa: CASSSNSAAGYTF
CDR3nt: TGTGCCAGCAGCTCAAATTCGGCAGCGGGCTACACCTTC
d_gene: -
v_gene: TRBV5-8
abundance: -
j_gene: TRBJ1-2

CDR3aa: CASSQVRQANTEAFF
CDR3nt: TGTGCCAGCAGCCAAGTGAGGCAAGCGAACACTGAAGCTTTCTTT
d_gene: -
v_gene: TRBV14
abundance: few
j_gene: TRBJ1-1

CDR3aa: CASRSTAGLDQPQHF
CDR3nt: TGTGCCAGCAGGTCCACAGCGGGCTTGGATCAGCCCCAGCATTTT
d_gene: -
v_gene: TRBV27
abundance: -
j_gene: TRBJ1-5

CDR3aa: CASRRSGNSYNEQFF
CDR3nt: TGTGCCAGCAGGCGTAGCGGGAATTCCTACAATGAGCAGTTCTTC
d_gene: TRBD2
v_gene: TRBV28
abundance: -
j_gene: TRBJ2-1

CDR3aa: CASSPTPGPPQETQYF
CDR3nt: TGTGCCAGCAGCCCGACACCGGGACCACCGCAAGAGACCCAGTACTTC
d_gene: -
v_gene: TRBV7-2
abundance: -
j_gene: TRBJ2-5

CDR3aa: CASRDAGNEQFF
CDR3nt: TGTGCCAGCAGGGACGCGGGGAATGAGCAGTTCTTC
d_gene: -
v_gene: TRBV28
abundance: -
j_gene: TRBJ2-1

CDR3aa: CASNPTAVYEQYF
CDR3nt: TGTGCCAGCAACCCGACAGCCGTTTACGAGCAGTACTTC
d_gene: -
v_gene: TRBV2
abundance: -
j_gene: TRBJ2-7

CDR3aa: CASSLGGTHYEQYF
CDR3nt: TGTGCCAGCAGCTTGGGGGGCACCCACTACGAGCAGTACTTC
d_gene: -
v_gene: TRBV5-6
abundance: -
j_gene: TRBJ2-7

CDR3aa: CASSYSEKSPLHF
CDR3nt: TGTGCCAGCAGTTACTCGGAGAAATCACCCCTCCACTTT
d_gene: -
v_gene: TRBV6-5
abundance: once
j_gene: TRBJ1-6

CDR3aa: CASRRTSGSAGELFF
CDR3nt: TGTGCCAGCAGAAGGACTAGCGGGAGCGCCGGGGAGCTGTTTTTT
d_gene: TRBD2
v_gene: TRBV2
abundance: -
j_gene: TRBJ2-2

CDR3aa: CASTTAFSGNTIYF
CDR3nt: TGTGCCAGCACCACAGCTTTCTCTGGAAACACCATATATTTT
d_gene: -
v_gene: TRBV28
abundance: -
j_gene: TRBJ1-3

CDR3aa: CASNPRTGPNYNEQFF
CDR3nt: TGTGCCAGCAACCCCCGGACAGGGCCAAACTACAATGAGCAGTTCTTC
d_gene: TRBD1
v_gene: TRBV7-9
abundance: -
j_gene: TRBJ2-1

CDR3aa: CASSNRGVNTGELFF
CDR3nt: TGTGCCAGCAGTAACAGGGGGGTTAACACCGGGGAGCTGTTTTTT
d_gene: TRBD1
v_gene: TRBV7-2
abundance: -
j_gene: TRBJ2-2

CDR3aa: CASDRTGSNTEAFF
CDR3nt: TGTGCCAGTGATCGGACAGGATCGAACACTGAAGCTTTCTTT
d_gene: TRBD1
v_gene: TRBV2
abundance: once
j_gene: TRBJ1-1

CDR3aa: CASSGGSSPTYEQYF
CDR3nt: TGTGCCAGCAGCGGAGGGAGCAGCCCAACCTACGAGCAGTACTTC
d_gene: -
v_gene: TRBV9
abundance: once
j_gene: TRBJ2-7

CDR3aa: CASSRRDRGFNEQFF
CDR3nt: TGTGCCAGCAGTCGCCGGGACAGGGGCTTCAATGAGCAGTTCTTC
d_gene: TRBD1
v_gene: TRBV2
abundance: -
j_gene: TRBJ2-1

CDR3aa: CASSLRGTYGYTF
CDR3nt: TGTGCCAGCAGTTTGCGGGGGACCTATGGCTACACCTTC
d_gene: -
v_gene: TRBV27
abundance: -
j_gene: TRBJ1-2

CDR3aa: CASSTTGQVQPQHF
CDR3nt: TGTGCCAGCAGCACCACAGGACAGGTTCAGCCCCAGCATTTT
d_gene: TRBD1
v_gene: TRBV6-1
abundance: once
j_gene: TRBJ1-5

CDR3aa: CASSQVRGRVTEAFF
CDR3nt: TGCGCCAGCAGCCAAGTTAGGGGGCGAGTCACTGAAGCTTTCTTT
d_gene: TRBD1
v_gene: TRBV4-3
abundance: -
j_gene: TRBJ1-1

CDR3aa: CASSQDRARTEMIYGYTF
CDR3nt: TGTGCCAGCAGCCAAGATAGAGCCCGGACAGAGATGATCTATGGCTACACCTTC
d_gene: -
v_gene: TRBV4-2
abundance: -
j_gene: TRBJ1-2

CDR3aa: CSVHKGQGTEAFF
CDR3nt: TGCAGCGTTCATAAAGGACAGGGCACTGAAGCTTTCTTT
d_gene: TRBD1
v_gene: TRBV29-1
abundance: -
j_gene: TRBJ1-1